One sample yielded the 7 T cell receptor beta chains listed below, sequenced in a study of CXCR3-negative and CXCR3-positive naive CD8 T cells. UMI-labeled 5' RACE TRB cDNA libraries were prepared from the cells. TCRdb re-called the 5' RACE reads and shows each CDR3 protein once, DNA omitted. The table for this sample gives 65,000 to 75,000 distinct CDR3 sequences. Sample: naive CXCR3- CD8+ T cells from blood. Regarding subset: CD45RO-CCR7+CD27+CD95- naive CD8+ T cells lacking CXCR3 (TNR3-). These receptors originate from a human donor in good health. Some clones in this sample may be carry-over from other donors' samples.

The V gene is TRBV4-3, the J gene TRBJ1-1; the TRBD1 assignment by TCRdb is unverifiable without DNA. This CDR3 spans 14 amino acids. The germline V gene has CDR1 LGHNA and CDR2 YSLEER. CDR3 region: CASSQPGGRTEAFF.

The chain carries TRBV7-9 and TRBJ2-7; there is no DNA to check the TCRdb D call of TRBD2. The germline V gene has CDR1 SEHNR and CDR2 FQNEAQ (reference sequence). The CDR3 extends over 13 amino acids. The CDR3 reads CASSYLADYEQYF.

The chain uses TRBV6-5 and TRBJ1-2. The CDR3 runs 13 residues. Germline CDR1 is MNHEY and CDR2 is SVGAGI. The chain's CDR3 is CASSPTNGVGYTF.

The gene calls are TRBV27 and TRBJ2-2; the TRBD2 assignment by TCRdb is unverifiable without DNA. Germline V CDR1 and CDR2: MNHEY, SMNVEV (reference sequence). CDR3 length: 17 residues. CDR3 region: CASSLWGGRAGTGELFF.

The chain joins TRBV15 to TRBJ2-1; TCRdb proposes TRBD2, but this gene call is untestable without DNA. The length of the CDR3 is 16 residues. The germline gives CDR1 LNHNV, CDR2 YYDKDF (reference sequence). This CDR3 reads CATSYTGTSPYNEQFF.

CDR3 loop: CASGYTYEQYF. The gene calls are TRBV11-2 and TRBJ2-7. From germline, CDR1 is SGHAT and CDR2 FQNNGV. This CDR3 has 11 amino acids.

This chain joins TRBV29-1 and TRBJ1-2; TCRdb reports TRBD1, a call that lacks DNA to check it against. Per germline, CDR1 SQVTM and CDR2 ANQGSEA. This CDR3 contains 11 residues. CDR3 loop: CSVGQDYGYTF.